The rows below give T cell receptor beta chains drawn from one sample of a study of shared clonotypes between healthy human individuals. The table came from immunoSEQ multiplex PCR; TCRdb's copy has only in-frame clones and leaves some out. The data contain fewer than 650,000 clones, 60% to 85% of them seen just once; the ten biggest clones take up 10% to 15%. Input material: PBMCs. All receptors derive from a woman in her thirties or forties in good health. Some clones in this sample may be carry-over from other donors' samples. Both conserved end residues are part of each CDR3. D genes are given only for firm matches. Only some rows state a clone size, as once, few, many or a class for expanded clones.

D	V	J	size	DNA	CDR3
NA	TRBV6-6	TRBJ2-3	many	TGTGCCAGCAGCCCACACCCAGCTGATGGAAGGTTTACGCAGTATTTT	CASSPHPADGRFTQYF
NA	TRBV28	TRBJ2-6	NA	TGTGCCAGCAGTTTAAGGGGCTCTGGGGCCAACGTCCTGACTTTC	CASSLRGSGANVLTF
NA	TRBV7-3	TRBJ1-2	NA	TGTGCCAGCAGCATCTCCTACGGACGTGGCTACACCTTC	CASSISYGRGYTF
NA	TRBV28	TRBJ1-4	NA	TGTGCCAGCAGTTCGGGCCTCCCGGGAGCAACTAATGAAAAACTGTTTTTT	CASSSGLPGATNEKLFF
TRBD2	TRBV5-1	TRBJ2-7	once	TGCGCCAGCAGCCCCGGACTAGAATCTCTCGAGCAGTACTTC	CASSPGLESLEQYF
TRBD2	TRBV7-7	TRBJ2-3	NA	TGTGCTAGCAGCCCCCGGACTAGCCTGAGCACAGATACGCAGTATTTT	CASSPRTSLSTDTQYF
TRBD2	TRBV7-2	TRBJ2-5	NA	TGTGCCAGCAGCTTAGGGCTAGCGGGAGCCCGAGAGACCCAGTACTTC	CASSLGLAGARETQYF
NA	TRBV28	TRBJ1-2	NA	TGTGCCAGCAGCCCAGGACATTTTTATGGCTACACCTTC	CASSPGHFYGYTF
NA	TRBV27	TRBJ2-7	NA	TGTGCCAGTGGTTACGAGCAGTACTTC	CASGYEQYF
NA	TRBV7-6	TRBJ1-3	NA	TGTGCCAGCAGCTTAGTAAGCAGACGGACCTCTGGAAACACCATATATTTT	CASSLVSRRTSGNTIYF
NA	TRBV19	TRBJ1-5	NA	TGTGCCAGTGGCCCCGGGGCGATCCAGCCCCAGCATTTT	CASGPGAIQPQHF
TRBD2	TRBV7-3	TRBJ2-1	NA	TGTGCCAGCAGCTCCCGATTAGCGGGCCAGGGTGAGCAGTTCTTC	CASSSRLAGQGEQFF
NA	TRBV28	TRBJ1-4	NA	TGTGCCAGCAGTTTCTCCGACAGGACTAATGAAAAACTGTTTTTT	CASSFSDRTNEKLFF
TRBD1	TRBV2	TRBJ2-7	NA	TGTGCCAGCAGTACAGGGGGGATCAGGTACGAGCAGTACTTC	CASSTGGIRYEQYF
NA	TRBV18	TRBJ2-1	NA	TGTGCCAGCTCACCAACGGCTAGTCAGGCGGGTGAGCAGTTCTTC	CASSPTASQAGEQFF
TRBD2	TRBV28	TRBJ2-1	NA	TGTGCCAGCAGTAACGGACTAGCGGGATTCACACCCTACAATGAGCAGTTCTTC	CASSNGLAGFTPYNEQFF
TRBD2	TRBV2	TRBJ2-7	NA	TGTGCCAGCAGTGAGGGACTAGGGTCGGGCGAGCAGTACTTC	CASSEGLGSGEQYF
TRBD1	TRBV28	TRBJ1-2	NA	TGTGCCAGCAGCCAGGGGGGTCTGGACAGGCGCTACACCTTC	CASSQGGLDRRYTF
NA	TRBV28	TRBJ2-7	few	TGTGCCAGCGCCTGGACATCTAGCTTCGAGCAGTACTTC	CASAWTSSFEQYF
TRBD2	TRBV4-2	TRBJ2-1	NA	TGTGCCAGCAGCCAAGCAGCGGGAGGGGGTAGCAATGAGCAGTTCTTC	CASSQAAGGGSNEQFF
NA	TRBV7-2	TRBJ2-7	few	TGTGCCAGCAGCTTTCAGGGTTTCATCTCCTACGAGCAGTACTTC	CASSFQGFISYEQYF
NA	TRBV27	TRBJ2-1	NA	TGTGCCAGCAGTTTTGACGGGGTTCAGAATGAGCAGTTCTTC	CASSFDGVQNEQFF
TRBD1	TRBV30	TRBJ2-2	NA	TGTGCCTATGGGGGACAGGGGGACGGGGAGCTGTTTTTT	CAYGGQGDGELFF
TRBD2	TRBV5-1	TRBJ2-1	NA	TGCGCCAGCAGCTTGCCCGGCGGGACTAGCGGGAGGGCCATTAACCATCTCAATGAGCAGTTCTTC	CASSLPGGTSGRAINHLNEQFF
TRBD1	TRBV27	TRBJ1-5	NA	TGTGCCAGCAGTTTATCCGGGACAGGGGGCCATCAGCCCCAGCATTTT	CASSLSGTGGHQPQHF
NA	TRBV28	TRBJ2-6	once	TGTGCCACCACGACGGGAAGGTTCTCTGGGGCCAACGTCCTGACTTTC	CATTTGRFSGANVLTF
TRBD2	TRBV28	TRBJ2-2	NA	TGTGCCAGCAGTTTACGACTAGCAGACACCGGGGAGCTGTTTTTT	CASSLRLADTGELFF
TRBD2	TRBV6-5	TRBJ2-7	NA	TGTGCCAGCAGCCGACAGCTAGCGGGAGGTTCCGAGCAGTACTTC	CASSRQLAGGSEQYF
NA	TRBV6-6	TRBJ1-1	many	TGTGCCAGCAGTTCCCGTTTAGGACCGAACACTGAAGCTTTCTTT	CASSSRLGPNTEAFF
NA	TRBV10-3	TRBJ2-4	NA	TGTGCCATCAGAAGGGGGGAGAGGCCCAAAAACATTCAGTACTTC	CAIRRGERPKNIQYF
NA	TRBV28	TRBJ2-5	NA	TGTGCCAGCAGTTTATTAGGGGTAGGGACCCAGTACTTC	CASSLLGVGTQYF
NA	TRBV2	TRBJ2-7	NA	TGTGCCAGCAGTGTCCAGGGGACACCTTTGGACGAGCAGTACTTC	CASSVQGTPLDEQYF
NA	TRBV30	TRBJ2-7	NA	TGTGCCTGGAGAAACAGTGCGGCCTCCGAGCAGTACTTC	CAWRNSAASEQYF
TRBD1	TRBV7-2	TRBJ2-3	few	TGTGCCAGCAGCCCCTCAGGGGGCGCTGGGTATGATACGCAGTATTTT	CASSPSGGAGYDTQYF
NA	TRBV7-8	TRBJ2-3	NA	TGTGCCAGCAGGGGAAGTTGGGCGGCTGGAACTACAGATACGCAGTATTTT	CASRGSWAAGTTDTQYF
NA	TRBV7-2	TRBJ1-1	few	TGTGCCAGCAGCTTAGCCGGGGGCAGCACTGAAGCTTTCTTT	CASSLAGGSTEAFF
NA	TRBV5-1	TRBJ1-1	NA	TGCGCCAGCAGCTTGCAGGAGGGTACTGAAGCTTTCTTT	CASSLQEGTEAFF
NA	TRBV30	TRBJ1-1	few	TGTGCCTGGAGTTTCCCTGTGTCGAAAGCCTTCTTT	CAWSFPVSKAFF
NA	TRBV18	TRBJ2-7	NA	TGTGCCAGCTCACCAGAGGTACAGTACTACGAGCAGTACTTC	CASSPEVQYYEQYF
NA	TRBV30	TRBJ1-5	once	TGTGCCCTAGCTTTCGGGGGTAGCAATCAGCCCCAGCATTTT	CALAFGGSNQPQHF
TRBD1	TRBV29-1	TRBJ2-4	few	TGCAGCGTCCAGGGGGCAGACATTCAGTACTTC	CSVQGADIQYF
TRBD1	TRBV6-1	TRBJ1-2	NA	TGTGCCAGCAGAAAGACAGGGACCATCGGTGGCTACACCTTC	CASRKTGTIGGYTF
TRBD2	TRBV5-1	TRBJ2-7	once	TGCGCCAGCAGCTTAGTAGCGGGAGGGCCGTTCGAGCAGTACTTC	CASSLVAGGPFEQYF
TRBD2	TRBV4-2	TRBJ2-2	NA	TGTGCCAGCAGCCAATTAGCGGGAGGGCATACCGGGGAGCTGTTTTTT	CASSQLAGGHTGELFF
NA	TRBV15	TRBJ2-1	many	TGTGCCACCAGCAGGGGAATAGCTAGAGACAATGAGCAGTTCTTC	CATSRGIARDNEQFF
TRBD1	TRBV28	TRBJ1-3	NA	TGTGCCAGCAGACCTCATCAGGACAGGGCAGGAAACACCATATATTTT	CASRPHQDRAGNTIYF
NA	TRBV15	TRBJ1-2	NA	TGTGCCACCAGCACTGGAGAGAACTATGGCTACACCTTC	CATSTGENYGYTF
NA	TRBV18	TRBJ2-1	NA	TGTGCCAGCTCACCATCAATCGCGGGTCAATACAATGAGCAGTTCTTC	CASSPSIAGQYNEQFF
NA	TRBV30	TRBJ2-6	many	TGTGCCTGGAGTGGGGGGACTGGGGCCAACGTCCTGACTTTC	CAWSGGTGANVLTF
NA	TRBV4-3	TRBJ2-1	NA	TGCGCCAGCAGCCAAGATACGAGGGCGGCTGAGCAGTTCTTC	CASSQDTRAAEQFF
TRBD2	TRBV4-1	TRBJ2-1	NA	TGCGCCAGCAGCAGGCACACTAGCGGGGGGACCGGGGGGCAGTTCTTC	CASSRHTSGGTGGQFF
NA	TRBV4-1	TRBJ2-5	NA	TGCGCCAGCAGCCAAGATCCCTCCCTCCCTAGGAGGGGGGAGACCCAGTACTTC	CASSQDPSLPRRGETQYF
TRBD2	TRBV7-9	TRBJ2-7	NA	TGTGCCAGCAGCTTAGCGGCGGGGGGGAACAGGCTGAAGTATGACGAGCAGTACTTC	CASSLAAGGNRLKYDEQYF
TRBD2	TRBV5-1	TRBJ2-3	NA	TGCGCCAGCAGCTTGGTGACTAGCGAACGCACAGATACGCAGTATTTT	CASSLVTSERTDTQYF
TRBD2	TRBV9	TRBJ2-1	NA	TGTGCCAGCAGCGTAGAGGCGGGAGCCTACAATGAGCAGTTCTTC	CASSVEAGAYNEQFF
NA	TRBV21-1	TRBJ2-5	NA	TGTGCCAGCAGCAATCCGGGACAGGGGAGGGAGACCCAGTACTTC	CASSNPGQGRETQYF